Described below is a single T cell receptor (beta chain) sequence and its context. As yet, its antigen is unknown. The sample belongs to a study of T-cell reconstitution after alpha-beta-depleted transplantation in children. Study-level points and caveats: A year had passed since transplant, and T-cell counts and diversity by then came mostly from newly produced T cells. Expanded graft clones numbering several hundred reportedly gave rise to alpha-beta T cells about two months after transplant.

TCRbeta library preparation incorporated unique molecular identifiers. TCRdb passed the PCR reads through MiXCR, listing each CDR3 protein once. Of some 440,000 distinct CDR3 sequences listed, around 16% were seen once; the top ten hold 25% to 30%. The sample was PBMCs, mostly from graft donor cells, taken 360 days after TCRalphabeta/CD19-depleted stem cell transplant. This sequence originates from a boy in the first two years of life who had a stem cell transplant for Wiskott-Aldrich syndrome, so the T cells may come from the graft donor.

The CDR3 nucleotides are TGTGCCTGGAGTGTCGACGGGTTGAACACTGAAGCTTTCTTT. Its protein is CAWSVDGLNTEAFF. The V call is TRBV30, the J call TRBJ1-1, with D uncertain. The CDR3 has 14 residues. CDR1 and CDR2 from the germline V gene are GTSNPN and SVGIG (reference sequence). Between the trimmed V and J ends, which lost 0 bases and 0 bases, there was a span of 8 bases.